These 22 T cell receptor beta chains were all obtained from the same sample, sequenced in a study of shared clonotypes between healthy human individuals. Libraries were prepared by immunoSEQ multiplex PCR; TCRdb keeps only in-frame clonotypes and omits some of them. This sample has some 360,000 clones, with around 79% found just once. Sequencing was performed on memory CD4+ T cells sorted from blood. Subset specified: CD45RA-negative fraction. The receptors were gathered from a man between 25 and 39 years old in good health.

The V call is TRBV28, the J call TRBJ2-1; 12 nucleotides line up with TRBD2. CDR3 length: 15 amino acids. Germline V gene data show CDR1 as MDHEN and CDR2 as SYDVKM. V shed 5 bases and J 1 base; nucleotides not matched to a gene: 0. The DNA for the CDR3 is TGTGCCAGCAGTCTAGCGGGAGGGTCCTACAATGAGCAGTTCTTC. Translating gives CASSLAGGSYNEQFF.

CDR3 loop: CASSQVAGSTDTQYF. As DNA, the CDR3 is TGTGCCAGCAGCCAAGTAGCGGGCTCCACAGATACGCAGTATTTT. V is TRBV4-2 and J is TRBJ2-3; 7 bases fit TRBD2. The V segment lost 1 base and the J segment 2 bases; nucleotides outside the gene matches: 3. The germline V gene encodes CDR1 LGHNA and CDR2 YNFKEQ. The CDR3 sequence is 15 residues long.

V gene TRBV19 combines with J gene TRBJ2-4; the match to TRBD1 covers 8 bases. V lost 5 bases to trimming and J lost 0 bases; unmatched junction nucleotides: 3. The germline V gene encodes CDR1 LNHDA and CDR2 SQIVND (reference sequence). The CDR3 totals 15 residues. CDR3 sequence: CASSPGQGAKNIQYF. CDR3 bases: TGTGCCAGTAGTCCCGGACAGGGAGCCAAAAACATTCAGTACTTC.

In nucleotides, the CDR3 is TGTGCAGCACGGACAGACATGAACACTGAAGCTTTCTTT. This gives the protein CAARTDMNTEAFF. J is TRBJ1-1 and V is TRBV2; TRBD1 might be the D (6 bases). The germline gives CDR1 SNHLY, CDR2 FYNNEI. This CDR3 has 13 amino acids.

This chain uses TRBV5-6 with TRBJ1-6, with D unclear. The CDR3 loop spans 17 amino acids. The germline gives CDR1 SGHDT, CDR2 YYEEEE. Trimming pared 0 bases from V and 0 bases from J, leaving 10 bases between. The CDR3 region is CASSLDFGSSYNSPLHF. The DNA for the CDR3 is TGTGCCAGCAGCTTGGATTTCGGGAGCTCCTATAATTCACCCCTCCACTTT.

This clone was recorded once. The CDR3 coding sequence is TGCAGCGTTGAGGGGGGGCGCATGGAGACCCAGTACTTC. This codes for CSVEGGRMETQYF. The rearrangement links TRBV29-1 to TRBJ2-5; maybe TRBD2 (7 bases). Germline CDR1 SQVTM, CDR2 ANQGSEA. The CDR3 consists of 13 residues. The V gene lost 3 bases and the J gene lost 5 bases, with 13 bases spanning the gap. The full variable domain, with the rest looked up from reference TRBV29-1 and TRBJ2-5, is SAVISQKPSRDICQRGTSLTIQCQVDSQVTMMFWYRQQPGQSLTLIATANQGSEATYESGFVIDKFPISRPNLTFSTLTVSNMSPEDSSIYLCSVEGGRMETQYFGPGTRLLVL.

The V gene is TRBV20-1, the J gene TRBJ2-5; no definite D call. Deletions cut 2 bases from V and 2 bases from J, with 3 bases between. CDR1 DFQATT and CDR2 SNEGSKA come from the germline V gene (reference sequence). The CDR3 has 11 residues. In DNA, the CDR3 is TGCAGTGCTAGATGGCAAGAGACCCAGTACTTC. Translated: CSARWQETQYF.

As to this clone: The same CDR3 is also encoded by other DNA sequences in this sample. The V gene is TRBV18, the J gene TRBJ2-1; 9 nucleotides match TRBD2. J lost 5 bases, V lost 6 bases, and 5 bases had no gene match. Per the germline V gene, CDR1 is KGHSH and CDR2 is LQKENI. The CDR3 spans 14 residues. In DNA, the CDR3 is TGTGCCAGCTCTCCTCTAGCGGGAAACAATGAGCAGTTCTTC. Translated, it gives CASSPLAGNNEQFF.

The rearrangement links TRBV6-1 to TRBJ2-1; TRBD1 agrees at 8 bases. CDR1 is MNHNS, CDR2 SASEGT, per germline. Trimming cost V 4 bases and J 6 bases; bases outside gene matches: 11. There are 16 residues in the CDR3. The CDR3: CASSALDRAVSNEQFF. CDR3 bases: TGTGCCAGCAGTGCCCTGGACAGGGCGGTTTCCAATGAGCAGTTCTTC.

This rearrangement joins TRBV10-3 to TRBJ2-1; 10 nucleotides align to TRBD2. The J segment lost 5 bases and the V segment lost 0 bases, leaving 4 bases of the junction unmatched. The CDR3 extends over 16 amino acids. Germline CDR1 is ENHRY and CDR2 is SYGVKD. The CDR3 DNA reads as TGTGCCATCAGTGAGTCGGGGACTAGCGATAACAATGAGCAGTTCTTC. Amino acids: CAISESGTSDNNEQFF.

V gene TRBV4-3 combines with J gene TRBJ1-1; the D is unclear. V was clipped by 0 bases and J by 4 bases, with 6 bases between them. Germline values: CDR1 LGHNA, CDR2 YSLEER. The CDR3 has 13 amino acids. The CDR3 DNA reads TGCGCCAGCAGCCAAGATCTCCCCACTGAAGCTTTCTTT. Encoded protein: CASSQDLPTEAFF.

V and J are TRBV29-1 and TRBJ2-7, with a weak D call TRBD1 (5 bases). Trimming left V 4 bases short and J 3 bases short, with 13 bases between. The CDR3 is made up of 13 amino acids. Per germline, CDR1 SQVTM and CDR2 ANQGSEA. CDR3 sequence (DNA): TGCAGCGTTGGAAGGGGCAGCATCTACGAGCAGTACTTC. It yields the protein CSVGRGSIYEQYF.

With respect to this clone: This likely stems from a read error, as it lies one base from a far larger clone. The sample contains more than one DNA sequence encoding this CDR3. V and J are TRBV4-1 and TRBJ1-3; unclear D gene. Germline lookup yields CDR1 MGHRA and CDR2 YSYEKL. This CDR3 has 15 amino acids. The chain's CDR3 is CASRVQAGSGNTIYF. The CDR3 nucleotides are TGCGCCAGCAGAGTTCAGGCGGGATCTGGAAATACCATATATTTT.

V and J are TRBV6-1 and TRBJ1-2, with 7 positions matching TRBD1. Germline assignment: CDR1 MNHNS and CDR2 SASEGT. The CDR3 loop spans 13 amino acids. The V and J ends lost 7 bases and 8 bases, in that order; junction bases with no gene match: 10. DNA of the CDR3: TGTGCCAGCACCACAGGGGCCGTCAGGGGCTACACCTTC. Encoded protein: CASTTGAVRGYTF.

The rearrangement links TRBV18 to TRBJ2-7, with D perhaps matching TRBD1 (6 bases). This CDR3 region has 15 residues. Trimming stripped 3 bases from V and 6 bases from J, with 18 bases between. Germline V lookup: CDR1 KGHSH, CDR2 LQKENI. CDR3: CASSPPTGTPTEQYF. The CDR3 DNA is TGTGCCAGCTCACCTCCGACAGGAACTCCTACCGAGCAGTACTTC.

The chain joins TRBV4-1 to TRBJ1-2; D is unresolved. V shed 1 base and J shed 9 bases, with 12 bases lying between them. The germline V gene has CDR1 MGHRA and CDR2 YSYEKL. This CDR3 is 13 amino acids long. Written as DNA, the CDR3 is TGCGCCAGCAGCCAAGGGTGGAGAATCAGCTACACCTTC. It translates to CASSQGWRISYTF.

The chain uses TRBV18 and TRBJ2-5; D tentatively fits TRBD1 or TRBD2 (5 bases each). CDR1 KGHSH and CDR2 LQKENI come from the germline V gene. The CDR3 length is 13 residues. V shed 5 bases and J shed 1 base, with 8 bases lying between them. CDR3 region: CASSVGPQETQYF. Written as DNA, the CDR3 is TGTGCCAGCTCAGTGGGACCCCAAGAGACCCAGTACTTC.

Regarding this clone: Within the sample, other DNA sequences also encode this same CDR3. The V and J genes are TRBV4-3 and TRBJ2-7; D call uncertain. Trimming pared 1 base from V and 4 bases from J, leaving 8 bases between. CDR1 LGHNA and CDR2 YSLEER come from the germline V gene. This CDR3 region has 13 residues. The CDR3 coding sequence is TGCGCCAGCAGCCAAGGCCCTCTTTACGAGCAGTACTTC. It specifies CASSQGPLYEQYF.

The chain combines TRBV7-9 with TRBJ2-7; 11 bases line up with TRBD2. V lost 5 bases, J lost 5 bases, and 5 bases stayed unmatched. CDR1 and CDR2 from the germline V gene are SEHNR and FQNEAQ (reference sequence). The CDR3 length is 14 residues. CDR3 amino acids: CASSPTSGSDEQYF. The CDR3 bases are TGTGCCAGCAGCCCCACTAGCGGGAGCGACGAGCAGTACTTC.

The V gene is TRBV9, the J gene TRBJ2-5, with 7 bases aligning to TRBD1. With 4 bases clipped from V and 2 bases from J, the junction kept 5 bases outside the gene matches. CDR1 is SGDLS and CDR2 is YYNGEE in the germline V gene. The CDR3 is made up of 14 amino acids. CDR3 residues: CASSLRQGQETQYF. In DNA form, the CDR3 reads TGTGCCAGCAGCCTAAGACAGGGACAAGAGACCCAGTACTTC.

Here the CDR3 DNA reads TGCGCCAGCAGCTTGTCGGTTGAACTTTCTGGAGGCTACACCTTC. This codes for CASSLSVELSGGYTF. The chain joins TRBV5-1 to TRBJ1-2, with D hard to call. V lost 1 base and J 8 bases, leaving 18 bases between the germline ends. Germline V gene data show CDR1 as SGHRS and CDR2 as YFSETQ. The CDR3 loop spans 15 amino acids.

This chain uses TRBV29-1 with TRBJ2-5, with no clear D. The V end was cut by 4 bases, the J end by 4 bases, with 13 bases between. CDR1 and CDR2 (germline): SQVTM, ANQGSEA. The CDR3 has 13 residues. The CDR3 region has the DNA TGCAGCGTTGTGGTGAGCTTCGGAGAGACCCAGTACTTC. As protein: CSVVVSFGETQYF.